This T cell receptor (beta chain) was obtained from a study of beta chain features in type 1 diabetes. Whole-study findings and limits: In cDNA sequencing, cells with high TCR expression could be over-represented.

V trimming: 1 base; J trimming: 3 bases; junction bases outside the gene matches: 5. The CDR3 has 15 residues. Germline loops: CDR1 MGHDK, CDR2 SYGVNS. As every portion of the isolated RNA was reverse transcribed, the sequencing read expressed TCRB transcripts. Sequencing used immunoSEQ multiplex PCR; TCRdb keeps in-frame clones, though not all of them. The table has fewer than 200,000 clones, roughly 8.1% seen once. It was via CD45RO/CCR7/CD25/CD127/CD95/CD27 that CD4+ naive, central memory, regulatory and stem cell-like memory cells were sorted. This clone was counted only a few times. Its antigen is currently unknown.

The sequenced material came from central memory CD4+ T cells from blood. This chain joins TRBV25-1 and TRBJ2-5; 7 bases are a match to TRBD2. The clonotype originates from a man aged 18 to 30 in good health. The CDR3 nucleotides are TGTGCCAGCAGTGAATGGGGGAGCGGGAAAGAGACCCAGTACTTC. Amino acid sequence: CASSEWGSGKETQYF. The full variable domain, completed using reference TRBV25-1 and TRBJ2-5, is EADIYQTPRYLVIGTGKKITLECSQTMGHDKMYWYQQDPGMELHLIHYSYGVNSTEKGDLSSESTVSRIRTEHFPLTLESARPSHTSQYLCASSEWGSGKETQYFGPGTRLLVL.